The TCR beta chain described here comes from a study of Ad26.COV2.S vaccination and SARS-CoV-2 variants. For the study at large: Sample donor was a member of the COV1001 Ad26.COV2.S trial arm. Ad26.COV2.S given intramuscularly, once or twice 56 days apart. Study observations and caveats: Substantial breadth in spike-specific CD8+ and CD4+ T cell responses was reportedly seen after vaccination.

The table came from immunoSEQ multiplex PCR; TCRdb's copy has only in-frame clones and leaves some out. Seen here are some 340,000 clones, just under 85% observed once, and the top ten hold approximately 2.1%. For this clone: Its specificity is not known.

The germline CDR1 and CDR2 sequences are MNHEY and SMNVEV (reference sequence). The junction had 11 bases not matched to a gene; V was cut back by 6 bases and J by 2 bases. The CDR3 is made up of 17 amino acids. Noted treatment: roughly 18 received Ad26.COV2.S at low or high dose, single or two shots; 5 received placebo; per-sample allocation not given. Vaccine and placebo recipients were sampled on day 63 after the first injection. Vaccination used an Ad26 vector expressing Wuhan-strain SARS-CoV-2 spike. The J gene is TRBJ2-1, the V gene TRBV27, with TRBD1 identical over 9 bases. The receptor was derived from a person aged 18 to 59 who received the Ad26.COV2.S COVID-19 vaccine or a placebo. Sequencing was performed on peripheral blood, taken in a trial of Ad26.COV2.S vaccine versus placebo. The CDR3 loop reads CASSIKPGQGPYNEQFF. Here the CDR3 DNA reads TGTGCCAGCAGCATAAAACCGGGACAGGGACCCTACAATGAGCAGTTCTTC.